This TCR beta chain stems from a study of OX40 agonist ivuxolimab in advanced cancers. Whole-study findings and limits: At doses 0.1 to 3.0 mg/kg, CD4+ and CD8+ clones expanded. Some nonresponders also had low normalized T-cell clonal expansion.

With respect to this clone: Its antigen is unidentified.

The CDR3 extends over 14 amino acids. The germline V gene encodes CDR1 LNHDA and CDR2 SQIVND (reference sequence). V was clipped by 6 bases and J by 7 bases, with 18 bases between them. The protocol was immunoSEQ multiplex PCR, while the TCRdb copy is restricted to in-frame clones and leaves out a portion. The sample shows about 49,000 clones, about four fifths of them seen only once. The sample in question was CD4+ or CD8+ T cells sorted from blood, obtained in a trial of the OX40 agonist ivuxolimab. The V and J genes are TRBV19 and TRBJ1-2; tentatively, D is TRBD1 (5 bases). This TCR was sampled from an adult with an advanced solid tumor such as melanoma, head and neck, liver or kidney cancer. CDR3 sequence: CASRLTGTPGGYTF. CDR3 nucleotide sequence: TGTGCCAGTAGGCTGACCGGGACTCCGGGTGGCTACACCTTC.